The 27 T cell receptor beta chains reported below all come from one sample, sequenced in a study of blood T cell repertoires in COVID-19. Produced via immunoSEQ multiplex PCR; TCRdb's table is partial and in-frame only. The sample consists of under 300,000 clones, 83% of them appearing once. Sample: peripheral blood. These receptors came from a human donor in a cohort sampled during active COVID-19.

The chain couples TRBV7-9 to TRBJ2-4; D unresolved. Germline values: CDR1 SEHNR, CDR2 FQNEAQ (reference sequence). This CDR3 has 13 residues. Trimming took 3 bases from V and 6 from J, leaving 9 bases between them. For the CDR3, the DNA is TGTGCCAGCAGCTTGGATCCAGGAAACATTCAGTACTTC. Its translation: CASSLDPGNIQYF.

The V gene is TRBV5-1, the J gene TRBJ1-4, with D possibly being TRBD1 (6 bases). The CDR3 consists of 13 residues. The germline V gene encodes CDR1 SGHRS and CDR2 YFSETQ. Trimming stripped 4 bases from V and 8 bases from J, with 12 bases between. Here the CDR3 reads CASSTGQTEKLFF. The CDR3 coding sequence is TGCGCCAGCAGCACAGGACAGACCGAAAAACTGTTTTTT.

The V gene is TRBV28, the J gene TRBJ2-1; possible D gene TRBD1, 5 bases. This CDR3 has 17 amino acids. Looked up from germline, CDR1 is MDHEN and CDR2 is SYDVKM. V gave up 5 bases and J gave up 0 bases, with 17 bases separating them. CDR3 sequence reads: CASSPPLGVGSYNEQFF. The CDR3 region has the DNA TGTGCCAGCAGTCCTCCCTTAGGGGTCGGCTCCTACAATGAGCAGTTCTTC.

This clone was picked up many times. The V gene is TRBV19, the J gene TRBJ1-2; TRBD1 is a possible D gene (6 bases). V gave up 9 bases and J gave up 2 bases, with 19 bases separating them. CDR1 and CDR2 from the germline V gene are LNHDA and SQIVND (reference sequence). The CDR3 covers 15 residues. CDR3 nucleotide sequence: TGTGCCAGCAGAAGCGGGGGGGCGCAGAACTATGGCTACACCTTC. This translates into CASRSGGAQNYGYTF.

This clone was counted once. V is TRBV5-1 and J is TRBJ2-3; TRBD2 agrees at 9 bases. The CDR3 sequence is 15 residues long. The J segment lost 2 bases and the V segment lost 4 bases, leaving 5 bases of the junction unmatched. Per germline, CDR1 SGHRS and CDR2 YFSETQ. CDR3 in DNA: TGCGCCAGCAGCCCCCGACTAGCGGACACAGATACGCAGTATTTT. Its protein is CASSPRLADTDTQYF.

The chain is built from TRBV27 and TRBJ2-7; 7 nucleotides match TRBD2. Looked up from germline, CDR1 is MNHEY and CDR2 is SMNVEV (reference sequence). After removal of 2 bases from V and 5 bases from J, the junction contained 6 bases not matched to a gene. The CDR3 extends over 14 amino acids. As DNA, the CDR3 is TGTGCCAGCAGTTTAGCGGGAGAAAACGACGAGCAGTACTTC. Protein sequence: CASSLAGENDEQYF.

V gene TRBV30 combines with J gene TRBJ2-4, with 9 positions matching TRBD1. The CDR3 has 14 residues. The V gene's germline CDR1 is GTSNPN and CDR2 SVGIG (reference sequence). V trimming: 0 bases; J trimming: 4 bases; junction bases outside the gene matches: 1. This chain's CDR3 is CAWSVGQGKNIQYF. CDR3 in DNA: TGTGCCTGGAGTGTAGGACAGGGGAAAAACATTCAGTACTTC.

The V gene is TRBV19, the J gene TRBJ1-1, with 8 bases aligning to TRBD1. V was pared by 5 bases and J by 0 bases, with 5 bases of the junction left unmatched. Germline V gene data show CDR1 as LNHDA and CDR2 as SQIVND (reference sequence). The CDR3 contains 15 residues. The CDR3 DNA follows: TGTGCCAGTAGTGCAGGGGGCTGGATGAACACTGAAGCTTTCTTT. Amino acids: CASSAGGWMNTEAFF.

The chain couples TRBV28 to TRBJ2-4; D possibly corresponds to TRBD1 (6 bases). The ends were cut back, 7 bases at V and 3 bases at J, with 19 bases in the middle. The CDR3 is made up of 16 amino acids. Looked up from germline, CDR1 is MDHEN and CDR2 is SYDVKM. The CDR3 DNA sequence: TGTGCCAGCACCCCGAGCTGGGGGCAGGTCAAAAACATTCAGTACTTC. This encodes CASTPSWGQVKNIQYF.

The rearrangement joins TRBV5-1 to TRBJ2-7; TRBD1 might be the D (5 bases). Between the trimmed V and J ends, which lost 0 bases and 4 bases, there was a span of 11 bases. The germline V gene has CDR1 SGHRS and CDR2 YFSETQ. There are 14 residues in the CDR3. The chain's CDR3 is CASSLGQGRYEQYF. CDR3 nucleotide sequence: TGCGCCAGCAGCTTGGGGCAGGGCCGATACGAGCAGTACTTC.

The gene calls are TRBV19 and TRBJ2-3, with D possibly TRBD2 on 5 matching bases. Germline loops: CDR1 LNHDA, CDR2 SQIVND (reference sequence). The CDR3 spans 12 residues. V lost 5 bases to trimming and J lost 4 bases, with 7 bases between them. The CDR3 nucleotides read TGTGCCAGTAGTCGGGAAGCAGATACGCAGTATTTT. This gives the protein CASSREADTQYF. The variable domain in full, with the rest retrieved from reference TRBV19 and TRBJ2-3, is DGGITQSPKYLFRKEGQNVTLSCEQNLNHDAMYWYRQDPGQGLRLIYYSQIVNDFQKGDIAEGYSVSREKKESFPLTVTSAQKNPTAFYLCASSREADTQYFGPGTRLTVL.

The gene calls are TRBV9 and TRBJ2-5; 9 bases align to TRBD2. Germline CDR1 and CDR2: SGDLS and YYNGEE. Trimming removed 4 bases from V and 7 bases from J; junction bases left unmatched: 8. This CDR3 spans 14 amino acids. CDR3 nucleotides: TGTGCCAGCAGCCCCAGCGGGGGGTTATGGACCCAGTACTTC. Translated: CASSPSGGLWTQYF.

Only a few counts were recorded for this clone. This sequence joins TRBV10-3 and TRBJ2-3, with 9 nucleotides matching TRBD1. Germline CDR1 and CDR2: ENHRY and SYGVKD. Losses at the gene ends were 6 bases for V and 4 bases for J; bases not matched to a gene: 5. This CDR3 comprises 14 residues. CDR3 nucleotides: TGTGCCATCAGGCCCGGGACAGGGTCAGATACGCAGTATTTT. Its protein product is CAIRPGTGSDTQYF.

This chain joins TRBV6-2 or TRBV6-3 and TRBJ1-5; D is uncertain. The germline V and J ends were trimmed by 3 bases and 7 bases, with 10 bases remaining between them. The CDR3 loop spans 13 amino acids. Germline values: CDR1 MNHEY, CDR2 SVGEGT. CDR3 region: CASSYEGRQPQHF. Here the CDR3 DNA reads TGTGCCAGCAGTTATGAGGGAAGGCAGCCCCAGCATTTT.

V usage is TRBV5-4 and J usage is TRBJ1-2, with TRBD1 as a possible D gene (5 bases). The length of the CDR3 is 16 residues. Germline V gives CDR1 SGHNT, CDR2 YYREEE (reference sequence). The V end lost 4 bases, the J end lost 2 bases, and 18 bases lay between the germline ends. Written as DNA, the CDR3 is TGTGCCAGCAGCCCCGCCGACAGAGTCTTAAACTATGGCTACACCTTC. This encodes CASSPADRVLNYGYTF.

In DNA form, the CDR3 reads TGTGCCAGCAGCCAAGGGGCGGGGGCCGAGGCGCAGTATTTT. Residues: CASSQGAGAEAQYF. This chain connects TRBV3-1 (or the pseudogene TRBV3-2) to TRBJ2-3, with D tentatively TRBD2 (7 bases). This CDR3 comprises 14 residues. The V end lost 1 base, the J end lost 10 bases, and 15 bases lay between the germline ends. Germline V gives CDR1 LGHDT, CDR2 YNNKEL (reference sequence).

The rearrangement joins TRBV21-1 to TRBJ1-5; the table's D call, TRBD1, has no DNA check behind it. TRBV21-1 is annotated as a pseudogene. The CDR3 is 14 residues long. Here the CDR3 reads CASPGDRVLQPQHF. CDR3 DNA: TGTGCCAGCCCCGGTGACAGGGTGTTACAGCCCCAGCATTTT.

The chain is built from TRBV13 and TRBJ1-2, with TRBD1 as a possible D gene (5 bases). The germline CDR1 and CDR2 sequences are PRHDT and FYEKMQ (reference sequence). V was pared by 4 bases and J by 8 bases, with 14 bases between. The CDR3 runs to 13 residues. The CDR3 DNA follows: TGTGCCAGCAGCTCCAGCGCGGGGGAAGGCTACACCTTC. It translates to CASSSSAGEGYTF.

The chain has TRBV5-1 and TRBJ2-1; 12 nucleotides match TRBD2. This CDR3 is built from 15 residues. The germline CDR1 and CDR2 sequences are SGHRS and YFSETQ. Trimming removed 4 bases from V and 8 bases from J; junction bases left unmatched: 7. This chain's CDR3 is CASSPLAGGPYEQFF. The CDR3 bases are TGCGCCAGCAGCCCGCTAGCGGGGGGGCCCTATGAGCAGTTCTTC.

The chain links TRBV29-1 to TRBJ1-1; maybe TRBD1 (5 bases). V lost 4 bases to trimming and J lost 10 bases, with 13 bases between them. The CDR3 is 11 amino acids. Germline V gene lookup returns CDR1 SQVTM and CDR2 ANQGSEA. CDR3 amino acids: CSVVEDQGAFF. In nucleotides, the CDR3 is TGCAGCGTTGTAGAGGACCAGGGAGCTTTCTTT.

V is TRBV11-2 and J is TRBJ2-1, with a possible D match to TRBD2 (6 bases). Between the trimmed V and J ends, which lost 7 bases and 6 bases, there was a span of 19 bases. CDR3 length: 15 residues. Germline assignment: CDR1 SGHAT and CDR2 FQNNGV. The CDR3 DNA sequence: TGTGCCAGCACTCCCCCGGGCGGGGTCTTCAATGAGCAGTTCTTC. Amino acid sequence: CASTPPGGVFNEQFF.

This clone has at least ten counts. Other DNA sequences in this specimen translate into the identical CDR3. V usage is TRBV2 and J usage is TRBJ1-5, with D perhaps matching TRBD1 (5 bases). This CDR3 is built from 13 residues. Germline CDR1 and CDR2: SNHLY and FYNNEI. Deletions cut 5 bases from V and 4 bases from J, with 9 bases between. The CDR3 sequence: CASSLQGNQPQHF. The DNA for the CDR3 is TGTGCCAGCAGTTTGCAGGGTAATCAGCCCCAGCATTTT.

The CDR3 sequence: CASSQASTDTQYF. Written as DNA, the CDR3 is TGTGCCAGCAGCCAGGCCAGCACAGATACGCAGTATTTT. The gene calls are TRBV3-1 (or the pseudogene TRBV3-2) and TRBJ2-3; unclear D gene. The germline V gene has CDR1 LGHDT and CDR2 YNNKEL (reference sequence). The V end was cut by 3 bases, the J end by 0 bases, with 4 bases between. The CDR3 totals 13 residues.

In the case of this clone: At one end the junction does not follow the germline gene, possibly because of a read error. The chain employs TRBV30 and TRBJ2-2; maybe TRBD1 (6 bases). The CDR3 spans 15 residues. Germline-derived CDR1 and CDR2 are GTSNPN and SVGIG (reference sequence). The CDR3: CTWTPQDRNTGELFF. Written as DNA, the CDR3 is TGTACCTGGACCCCTCAGGACAGGAACACCGGGGAGCTGTTTTTT. The variable domain in full, with the rest retrieved from reference TRBV30 and TRBJ2-2, is SQTIHQWPATLVQPVGSPLSLECTVEGTSNPNLYWYRQAAGRGLQLLFYSVGIGQISSEVPQNLSASRPQDRQFILSSKKLLLSDSGFYLCTWTPQDRNTGELFFGEGSRLTVL.

The CDR3 region has the DNA TGTGCCAGCAGCCCAGTCGACAGTAAGAATTCACCCCTCCACTTT. Translated, it gives CASSPVDSKNSPLHF. The rearrangement joins TRBV28 to TRBJ1-6; possible D gene TRBD1, 5 bases. V lost 6 bases, J lost 7 bases, and 16 bases lay in between. The CDR3 runs 15 residues. The V gene's germline CDR1 is MDHEN and CDR2 SYDVKM.

This chain links TRBV15 with TRBJ2-7; D not resolved. The CDR3 runs to 15 residues. Germline CDR1 reads LNHNV; CDR2 reads YYDKDF (reference sequence). Deletions cut 0 bases from V and 4 bases from J, with 13 bases between. The CDR3 is CATSRDPKTTYEQYF. The CDR3 DNA is TGTGCCACCAGCAGAGATCCAAAGACAACTTACGAGCAGTACTTC.

The gene calls are TRBV5-1 and TRBJ1-2; tentative D call: TRBD1 (6 bases). Germline CDR1 reads SGHRS; CDR2 reads YFSETQ. CDR3 length: 14 residues. Trimming cost V 4 bases and J 6 bases, with 16 bases left between them. The CDR3 loop reads CASSPGRGENGYTF. CDR3 sequence (DNA): TGCGCCAGCAGCCCCGGCAGGGGAGAAAATGGCTACACCTTC.